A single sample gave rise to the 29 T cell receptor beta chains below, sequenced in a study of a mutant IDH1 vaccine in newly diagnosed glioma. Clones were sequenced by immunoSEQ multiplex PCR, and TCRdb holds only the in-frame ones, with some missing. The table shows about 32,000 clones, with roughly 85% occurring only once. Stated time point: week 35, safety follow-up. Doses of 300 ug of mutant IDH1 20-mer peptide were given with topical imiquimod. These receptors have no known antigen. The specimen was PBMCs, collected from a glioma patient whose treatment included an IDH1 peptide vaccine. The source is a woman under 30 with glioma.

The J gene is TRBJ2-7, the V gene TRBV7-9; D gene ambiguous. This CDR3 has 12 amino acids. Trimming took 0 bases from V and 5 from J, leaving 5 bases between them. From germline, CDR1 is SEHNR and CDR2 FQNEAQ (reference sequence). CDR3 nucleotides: TGTGCCAGCAGCTTAGCAGGCGACGAGCAGTACTTC. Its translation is CASSLAGDEQYF.

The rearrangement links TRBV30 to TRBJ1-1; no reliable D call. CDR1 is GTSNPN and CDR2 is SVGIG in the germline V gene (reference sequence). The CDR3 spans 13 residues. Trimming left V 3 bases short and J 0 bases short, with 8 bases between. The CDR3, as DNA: TGTGCCTGGAGGTTTTTGCTGAACACTGAAGCTTTCTTT. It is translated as CAWRFLLNTEAFF.

The CDR3: CASSSGLGEAFF. The CDR3 DNA is TGCGCCAGCAGCTCCGGTCTTGGTGAAGCTTTCTTT. The genes are TRBV5-1 and TRBJ1-1, with D unresolved. The germline CDR1 and CDR2 sequences are SGHRS and YFSETQ. With 3 bases removed from V and 7 bases from J, the gap between germline ends came to 10 bases. The CDR3 runs to 12 residues.

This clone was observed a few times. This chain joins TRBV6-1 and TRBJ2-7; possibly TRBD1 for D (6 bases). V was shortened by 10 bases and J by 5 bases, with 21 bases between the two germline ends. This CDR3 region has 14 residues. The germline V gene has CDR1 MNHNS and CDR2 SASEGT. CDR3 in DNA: TGTGCCATCCAGGGTCGGACAGTGGGGAACGAGCAGTACTTC. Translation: CAIQGRTVGNEQYF.

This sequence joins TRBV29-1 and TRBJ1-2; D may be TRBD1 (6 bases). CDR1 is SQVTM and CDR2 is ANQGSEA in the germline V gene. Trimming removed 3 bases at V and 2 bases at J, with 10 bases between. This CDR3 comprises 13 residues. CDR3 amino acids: CSVEPGDNYGYTF. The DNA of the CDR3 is TGCAGCGTTGAGCCAGGGGACAACTATGGCTACACCTTC.

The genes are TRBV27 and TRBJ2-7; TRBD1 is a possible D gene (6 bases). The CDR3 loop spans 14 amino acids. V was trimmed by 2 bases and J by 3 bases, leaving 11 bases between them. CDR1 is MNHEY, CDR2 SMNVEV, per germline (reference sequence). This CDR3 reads CASSLMGQGYEQYF. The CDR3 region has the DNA TGTGCCAGCAGTTTAATGGGACAAGGCTACGAGCAGTACTTC.

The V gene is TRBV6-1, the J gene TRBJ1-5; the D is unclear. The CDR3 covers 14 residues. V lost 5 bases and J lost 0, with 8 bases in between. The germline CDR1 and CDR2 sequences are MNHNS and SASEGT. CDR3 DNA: TGTGCCAGCAGTCGGACGGCTAGCAATCAGCCCCAGCATTTT. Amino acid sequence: CASSRTASNQPQHF.

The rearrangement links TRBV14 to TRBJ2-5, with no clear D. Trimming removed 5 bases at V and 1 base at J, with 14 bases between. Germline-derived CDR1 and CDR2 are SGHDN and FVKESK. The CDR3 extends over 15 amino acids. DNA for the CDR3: TGTGCCAGCAGCGAAGGGCTGGCATCCCAAGAGACCCAGTACTTC. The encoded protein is CASSEGLASQETQYF.

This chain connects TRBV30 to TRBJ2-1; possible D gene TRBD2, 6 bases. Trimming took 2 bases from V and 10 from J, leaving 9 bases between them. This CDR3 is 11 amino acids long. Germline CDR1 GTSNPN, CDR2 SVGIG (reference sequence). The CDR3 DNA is TGTGCCTGGAGTACTAGCTTGGAGCAGTTCTTC. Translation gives CAWSTSLEQFF.

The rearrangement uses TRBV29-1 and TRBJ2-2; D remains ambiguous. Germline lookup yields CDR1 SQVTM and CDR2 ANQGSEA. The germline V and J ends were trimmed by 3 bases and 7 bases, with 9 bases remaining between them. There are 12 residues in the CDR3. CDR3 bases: TGCAGCGTTGATATTTTAGGCGGGGAGCTGTTTTTT. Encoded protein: CSVDILGGELFF.

CDR3 DNA: TGTGCCAGCAGCTTAGATCAATTTAGGAGACAGTCCTATGGCTACACCTTC. Its translation is CASSLDQFRRQSYGYTF. This chain joins TRBV11-2 and TRBJ1-2, with D perhaps matching TRBD1 (5 bases). The CDR3 contains 17 residues. Germline CDR1 SGHAT, CDR2 FQNNGV. Trimming took 0 bases from V and 4 from J, leaving 18 bases between them.

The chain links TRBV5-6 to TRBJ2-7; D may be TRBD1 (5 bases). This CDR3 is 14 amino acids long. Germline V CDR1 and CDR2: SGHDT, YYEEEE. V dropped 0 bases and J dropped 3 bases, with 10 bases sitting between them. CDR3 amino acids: CASSLASRVYEQYF. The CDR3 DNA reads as TGTGCCAGCAGCTTGGCTTCCAGGGTCTACGAGCAGTACTTC.

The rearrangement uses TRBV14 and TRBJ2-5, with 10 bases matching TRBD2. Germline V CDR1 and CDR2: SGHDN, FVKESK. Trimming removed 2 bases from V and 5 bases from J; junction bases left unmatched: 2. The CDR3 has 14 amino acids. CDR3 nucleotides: TGTGCCAGCAGCCAATGGGGACTAGCGGAGACCCAGTACTTC. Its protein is CASSQWGLAETQYF.

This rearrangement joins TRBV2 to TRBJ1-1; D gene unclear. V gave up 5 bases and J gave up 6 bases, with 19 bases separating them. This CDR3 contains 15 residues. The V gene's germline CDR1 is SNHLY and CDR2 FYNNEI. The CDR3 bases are TGTGCCAGCAGTTTAGGTGAGGGCTTAAGGGCTGAAGCTTTCTTT. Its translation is CASSLGEGLRAEAFF.

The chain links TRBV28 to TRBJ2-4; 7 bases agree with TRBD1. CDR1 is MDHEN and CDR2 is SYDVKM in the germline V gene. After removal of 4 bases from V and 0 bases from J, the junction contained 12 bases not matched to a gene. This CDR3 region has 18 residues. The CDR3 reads CASSSGRTGVLAKNIQYF. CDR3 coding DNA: TGTGCCAGCAGTTCCGGCAGGACAGGAGTTCTAGCCAAAAACATTCAGTACTTC.

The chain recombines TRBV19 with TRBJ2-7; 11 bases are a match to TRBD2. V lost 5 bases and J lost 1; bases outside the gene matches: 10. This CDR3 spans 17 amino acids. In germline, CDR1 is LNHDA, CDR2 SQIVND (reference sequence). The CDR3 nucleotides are TGTGCCAGTAGTCGTCTTATAACTAGCGGGGGATCCTACGAGCAGTACTTC. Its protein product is CASSRLITSGGSYEQYF.

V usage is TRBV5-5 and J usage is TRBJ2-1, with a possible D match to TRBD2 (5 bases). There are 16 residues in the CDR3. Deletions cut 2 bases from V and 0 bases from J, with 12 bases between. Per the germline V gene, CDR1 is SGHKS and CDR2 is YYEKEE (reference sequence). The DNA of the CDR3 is TGTGCCAGCAGCTTTACACCGGGGAGCTCCTACAATGAGCAGTTCTTC. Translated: CASSFTPGSSYNEQFF.

The CDR3, as DNA: TGTGCCAGCAGCCCGGCCGCCATTAACAATGAGCAGTTCTTC. It yields the protein CASSPAAINNEQFF. This chain links TRBV7-2 with TRBJ2-1; D not resolved. Germline values: CDR1 SGHTA, CDR2 FQGNSA. There are 14 residues in the CDR3. Deletions cut 5 bases from V and 5 bases from J, with 13 bases between.

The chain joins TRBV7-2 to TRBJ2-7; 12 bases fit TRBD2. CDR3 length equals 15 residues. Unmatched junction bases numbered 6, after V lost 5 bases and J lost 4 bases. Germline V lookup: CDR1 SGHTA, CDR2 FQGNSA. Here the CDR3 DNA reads TGTGCCAGCAGCCCCCTGACTAGCGGGAGTTACGAGCAGTACTTC. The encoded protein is CASSPLTSGSYEQYF.

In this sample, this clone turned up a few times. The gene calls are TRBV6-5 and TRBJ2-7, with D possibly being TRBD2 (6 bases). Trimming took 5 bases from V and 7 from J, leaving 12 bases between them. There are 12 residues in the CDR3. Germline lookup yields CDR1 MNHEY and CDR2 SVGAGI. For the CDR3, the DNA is TGTGCCAGCAGTGGACCGGGGAGGGAGCAGTACTTC. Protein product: CASSGPGREQYF.

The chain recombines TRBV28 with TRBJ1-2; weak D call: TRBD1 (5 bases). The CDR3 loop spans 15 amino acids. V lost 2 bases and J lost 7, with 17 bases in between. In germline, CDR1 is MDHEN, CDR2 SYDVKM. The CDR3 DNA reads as TGTGCCAGCAGTTTAGGGGCAGGGCTTCTTGGTGGCTACACCTTC. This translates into CASSLGAGLLGGYTF.

CDR3 bases: TGTGCCAGTACCTGGGGCCCAGATGGCTACACCTTC. Translation gives CASTWGPDGYTF. This chain links TRBV19 with TRBJ1-2; weak D call: TRBD1 (5 bases). CDR3 length: 12 residues. V lost 7 bases and J lost 6, with 12 bases in between. Germline CDR1 LNHDA, CDR2 SQIVND (reference sequence).

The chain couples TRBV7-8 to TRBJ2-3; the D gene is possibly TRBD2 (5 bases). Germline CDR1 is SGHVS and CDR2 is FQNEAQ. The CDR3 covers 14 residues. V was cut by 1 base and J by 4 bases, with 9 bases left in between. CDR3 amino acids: CASSLGQAADTQYF. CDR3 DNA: TGTGCCAGCAGCTTAGGGCAAGCGGCAGATACGCAGTATTTT.

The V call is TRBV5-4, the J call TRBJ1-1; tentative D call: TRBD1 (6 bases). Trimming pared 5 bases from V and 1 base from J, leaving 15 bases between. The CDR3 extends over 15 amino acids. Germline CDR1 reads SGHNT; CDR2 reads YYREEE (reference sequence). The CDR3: CASSYRVAENTEAFF. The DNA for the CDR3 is TGTGCCAGCAGTTACAGGGTTGCGGAGAACACTGAAGCTTTCTTT.

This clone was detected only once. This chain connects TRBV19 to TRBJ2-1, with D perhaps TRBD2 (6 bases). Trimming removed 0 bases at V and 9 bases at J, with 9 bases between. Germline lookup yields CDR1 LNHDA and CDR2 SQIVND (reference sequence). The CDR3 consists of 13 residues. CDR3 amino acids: CASSIEGGGEQFF. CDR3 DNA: TGTGCCAGTAGTATAGAGGGGGGTGGTGAGCAGTTCTTC.

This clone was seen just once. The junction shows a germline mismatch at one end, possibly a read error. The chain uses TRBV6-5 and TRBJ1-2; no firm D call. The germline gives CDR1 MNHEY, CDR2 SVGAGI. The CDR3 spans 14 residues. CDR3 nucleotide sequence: TGTGCCAGCAGTCTGGACCGCCTTAACCATGGCTACACCTTC. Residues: CASSLDRLNHGYTF.

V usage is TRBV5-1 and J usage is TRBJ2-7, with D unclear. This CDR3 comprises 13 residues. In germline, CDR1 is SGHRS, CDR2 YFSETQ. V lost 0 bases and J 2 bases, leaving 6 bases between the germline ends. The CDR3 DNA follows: TGCGCCAGCAGCTTGGGACCCACCTACGAGCAGTACTTC. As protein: CASSLGPTYEQYF.

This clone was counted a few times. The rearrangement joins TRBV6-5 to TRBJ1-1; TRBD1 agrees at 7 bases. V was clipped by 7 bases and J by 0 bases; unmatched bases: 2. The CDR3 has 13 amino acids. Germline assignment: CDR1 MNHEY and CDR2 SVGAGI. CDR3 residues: CASTDRLNTEAFF. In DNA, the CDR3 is TGTGCCAGCACGGACAGGTTGAACACTGAAGCTTTCTTT.

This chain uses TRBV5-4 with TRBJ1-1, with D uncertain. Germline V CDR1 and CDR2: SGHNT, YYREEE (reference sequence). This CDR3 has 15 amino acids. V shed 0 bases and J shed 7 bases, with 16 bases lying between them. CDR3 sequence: CASSLGTGKVFEAFF. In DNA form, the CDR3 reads TGTGCCAGCAGCTTGGGGACCGGGAAGGTTTTTGAAGCTTTCTTT.